The source of this TCR beta chain is a study of blood T cell repertoires in COVID-19. V lost 3 bases, J lost 3 bases, and 4 bases stayed unmatched. CDR3 size: 15 residues. The germline V gene has CDR1 KGHSH and CDR2 LQKENI. Sequencing was performed with immunoSEQ multiplex PCR; in TCRdb, only in-frame clones are kept and a portion is missing. Of 470,000 or so clones listed, 70% to 90% are singletons. Sequencing was performed on PBMCs or T cells enriched from blood (not recorded which). This receptor was obtained from a woman between 18 and 30 years old with acute COVID-19. V gene TRBV18 combines with J gene TRBJ2-3; 9 bases agree with TRBD2. CDR3 sequence: CASSPAGGRTDTQYF. CDR3 nucleotide sequence: TGTGCCAGCTCACCCGCGGGAGGGCGTACAGATACGCAGTATTTT.